The 27 T cell receptor beta chains reported below all come from one sample, sequenced in a study of early T cells in non-severe SARS-CoV-2 infection. TCRdb re-derived calls from the 5' RACE reads in MiXCR, one entry per CDR3 protein. The sample comprises about 40,000 distinct CDR3 sequences, roughly 4.3% of which are singletons, and 4.5% to 5.5% rests with the top ten. Sample: whole blood. Source of these receptors: an adult who was a healthcare worker with PCR-confirmed SARS-CoV-2 infection or an uninfected control (not recorded which).

In DNA form, the CDR3 reads TGTGCCAGTAGTAGTCAGGGCTATAGCAATCAGCCCCAGCATTTT. It translates to CASSSQGYSNQPQHF. The chain combines TRBV19 with TRBJ1-5; a possible D gene is TRBD1 (5 bases). CDR3 size: 15 residues. Trimming removed 4 bases at V and 0 bases at J, with 10 bases between. The germline V gene encodes CDR1 LNHDA and CDR2 SQIVND (reference sequence).

This clonotype was seen repeatedly, ten times or more. This chain links TRBV6-2 or TRBV6-3 with TRBJ2-2, with no clear D. Germline lookup yields CDR1 MNHEY and CDR2 SVGEGT. V was trimmed by 7 bases and J by 0 bases, leaving 12 bases between them. The CDR3 contains 15 residues. The CDR3 nucleotides are TGTGCCAGCACCAGGCCACCTGCGAACACCGGGGAGCTGTTTTTT. Residues: CASTRPPANTGELFF.

Many counts were recorded for this clonotype. The chain links TRBV6-1 to TRBJ2-1, with D perhaps TRBD1 or TRBD2 (6 bases each). The ends were cut back, 3 bases at V and 7 bases at J, with 19 bases in the middle. The CDR3 extends over 16 amino acids. Germline-derived CDR1 and CDR2 are MNHNS and SASEGT. The CDR3 DNA sequence: TGTGCCAGCAGTGATTTTGGGGGGCCGGGCCGAAATGAGCAGTTCTTC. Protein product: CASSDFGGPGRNEQFF.

This clonotype was observed at least ten times. The rearrangement uses TRBV20-1 and TRBJ2-7; no clear D gene. Germline CDR1 DFQATT, CDR2 SNEGSKA (reference sequence). The CDR3 consists of 14 residues. V lost 5 bases and J lost 1, with 15 bases in between. For the CDR3, the DNA is TGCAGTGCTCTGGTGGCGGCTAAATCCTACGAGCAGTACTTC. This sequence encodes CSALVAAKSYEQYF.

This clonotype turned up a few times. This chain uses TRBV2 with TRBJ1-5; 7 bases are shared with TRBD1. The CDR3 is made up of 13 amino acids. Germline lookup yields CDR1 SNHLY and CDR2 FYNNEI. V trimming: 3 bases; J trimming: 6 bases; junction bases outside the gene matches: 2. The CDR3 loop is CASSETGFQPQHF. The CDR3 bases are TGTGCCAGCAGTGAGACAGGGTTTCAGCCCCAGCATTTT.

This clonotype was found many times. This chain connects TRBV15 to TRBJ2-6; D unresolved. CDR3 length: 16 amino acids. Trimming removed 5 bases from V and 0 bases from J, with 11 bases in between. Germline V gene data show CDR1 as LNHNV and CDR2 as YYDKDF (reference sequence). The CDR3 DNA reads as TGTGCCACCAGCTCATCGGATATCTCTGGGGCCAACGTCCTGACTTTC. Its protein product is CATSSSDISGANVLTF.

The CDR3 spells CASSIEIFPDTQYF. The CDR3 coding sequence is TGTGCCAGTAGTATAGAGATTTTCCCAGATACGCAGTATTTT. The chain recombines TRBV19 with TRBJ2-3; D is unclear. The CDR3 is 14 amino acids. The germline gives CDR1 LNHDA, CDR2 SQIVND (reference sequence). V lost 0 bases, J lost 4 bases, and 8 bases lay in between.

This clonotype was detected many times. The CDR3 DNA reads TGTGCCAGCACCTGGGGAGTGACCTACGAGCAGTACTTC. Protein sequence: CASTWGVTYEQYF. V gene TRBV7-9 combines with J gene TRBJ2-7; a weak D match, TRBD2 (5 bases). The CDR3 loop spans 13 amino acids. Germline V gene sequence: CDR1 SEHNR, CDR2 FQNEAQ (reference sequence). Trimming removed 7 bases from V and 2 bases from J, with 12 bases in between. The full variable domain, completed using reference TRBV7-9 and TRBJ2-7, is DTGVSQNPRHKITKRGQNVTFRCDPISEHNRLYWYRQTLGQGPEFLTYFQNEAQLEKSRLLSDRFSAERPKGSFSTLEIQRTEQGDSAMYLCASTWGVTYEQYFGPGTRLTVT.

The chain is built from TRBV4-1 and TRBJ2-7; 7 bases are shared with TRBD1. This CDR3 region has 15 residues. After removal of 4 bases from V and 2 bases from J, the junction contained 8 bases not matched to a gene. The V gene's germline CDR1 is MGHRA and CDR2 YSYEKL. Here the CDR3 reads CASSPMTGLAYEQYF. The CDR3 nucleotides read TGCGCCAGCAGCCCCATGACAGGGTTAGCCTACGAGCAGTACTTC.

This clonotype was detected a few times. The rearrangement uses TRBV11-2 and TRBJ2-1; TRBD2 aligns across 9 bases. The germline CDR1 and CDR2 sequences are SGHAT and FQNNGV. V trimming: 3 bases; J trimming: 8 bases; junction bases outside the gene matches: 11. The CDR3 is 16 amino acids. CDR3 DNA sequence: TGTGCCAGCAGCTTGCTAGCGGGGACCTCCCTGTATGAGCAGTTCTTC. Its translation: CASSLLAGTSLYEQFF.

This clonotype was observed a handful of times. This chain links TRBV7-8 with TRBJ1-1; D is undetermined. Trimming took 3 bases from V and 0 from J, leaving 5 bases between them. CDR3 length equals 13 residues. Per the germline V gene, CDR1 is SGHVS and CDR2 is FQNEAQ. For the CDR3, the DNA is TGTGCCAGCAGCTTCAGTATGAACACTGAAGCTTTCTTT. It encodes CASSFSMNTEAFF.

This clonotype was detected ten times or more. A read error may account for a junction end that differs from germline. V gene TRBV7-9 combines with J gene TRBJ2-1, with 8 bases aligning to TRBD1. CDR1 is SEHNR, CDR2 FQNEAQ, per germline (reference sequence). The CDR3 is made up of 11 amino acids. The CDR3 sequence: CASSRDRGGLF. DNA of the CDR3: TGTGCCAGCAGCCGCGACAGGGGAGGTCTCTTC.

This clonotype has a count of ten or more. The rearrangement links TRBV7-9 to TRBJ2-3; 7 bases are shared with TRBD1. The ends lost 8 bases at V and 3 bases at J; junction bases unmatched: 5. Germline V lookup: CDR1 SEHNR, CDR2 FQNEAQ (reference sequence). The CDR3 runs 13 residues. The CDR3 protein is CASRGTATDTQYF. In nucleotides, the CDR3 is TGTGCCAGCCGAGGGACAGCGACAGATACGCAGTATTTT.

This clonotype was observed at least ten times. J is TRBJ1-4 and V is TRBV15, with 7 positions matching TRBD1. With 1 base clipped from V and 8 bases from J, the junction kept 7 bases outside the gene matches. This CDR3 region has 15 residues. The germline CDR1 and CDR2 sequences are LNHNV and YYDKDF (reference sequence). CDR3 loop: CATSRAGKTGEKLFF. Here the CDR3 DNA reads TGTGCCACCAGCAGAGCAGGGAAGACAGGGGAAAAACTGTTTTTT.

There are many counts of this clonotype. The chain carries TRBV12-3 or TRBV12-4 and TRBJ2-7; TRBD2 matches at 9 bases. The J segment lost 2 bases and the V segment lost 3 bases, leaving 5 bases of the junction unmatched. The CDR3 sequence is 15 residues long. The CDR3 loop is CASSFGPSGAYEQYF. CDR3 sequence (DNA): TGTGCCAGCAGTTTCGGCCCTAGCGGGGCCTACGAGCAGTACTTC.

This clonotype was picked up many times. V gene TRBV10-2 combines with J gene TRBJ2-5; TRBD1 matches 7 bases. The J segment lost 5 bases and the V segment lost 5 bases, leaving 11 bases of the junction unmatched. The germline CDR1 and CDR2 sequences are WSHSY and SAAADI. The CDR3 extends over 15 amino acids. The CDR3 region is CASSLPLTGMETQYF. In DNA, the CDR3 is TGCGCCAGCAGTTTGCCCCTGACAGGGATGGAGACCCAGTACTTC.

The V and J genes are TRBV5-1 and TRBJ2-3; D remains unclear. From germline, CDR1 is SGHRS and CDR2 YFSETQ. V gave up 4 bases and J gave up 1 base, with 13 bases separating them. The CDR3 runs 15 residues. The DNA for the CDR3 is TGCGCCAGCAGCACGAATGGGCAGGGCACAGATACGCAGTATTTT. Its translation: CASSTNGQGTDTQYF.

The V call is TRBV10-1, the J call TRBJ2-1; D not resolved. The CDR3 spans 12 residues. Trimming left V 5 bases short and J 2 bases short, with 4 bases between. Germline CDR1 WNHNN, CDR2 SYGVQD (reference sequence). The CDR3 region is CASSNTYNEQFF. For the CDR3, the DNA is TGCGCCAGCAGTAACACCTACAATGAGCAGTTCTTC.

At least ten counts were recorded for this clonotype. The rearrangement uses TRBV20-1 and TRBJ2-7, with 9 bases matching TRBD1. Looked up from germline, CDR1 is DFQATT and CDR2 is SNEGSKA (reference sequence). The CDR3 is 13 amino acids. V dropped 5 bases and J dropped 2; count of bases not matched to a gene: 4. CDR3 sequence: CSAPGTGPYEQYF. DNA for the CDR3: TGCAGTGCTCCCGGGACAGGGCCCTACGAGCAGTACTTC.

This clonotype appeared many times. The chain carries TRBV3-1 and TRBJ2-6; 7 nucleotides line up with TRBD1. The CDR3 extends over 15 amino acids. Germline trimming cut 4 bases from V and 3 bases from J; bases unmatched to any gene: 3. In germline, CDR1 is LGHDT, CDR2 YNNKEL (reference sequence). The CDR3 loop reads CASSPTGLGANVLTF. In DNA form, the CDR3 reads TGTGCCAGCAGCCCGACAGGGCTTGGGGCCAACGTCCTGACTTTC. Full variable domain (outside the CDR3, taken from reference TRBV3-1 and TRBJ2-6): DTAVSQTPKYLVTQMGNDKSIKCEQNLGHDTMYWYKQDSKKFLKIMFSYNNKELIINETVPNRFSPKSPDKAHLNLHINSLELGDSAVYFCASSPTGLGANVLTFGAGSRLTVL.

This CDR3 reads CASSQGSQETQYF. DNA of the CDR3: TGTGCCAGCAGTCAGGGCTCCCAAGAGACCCAGTACTTC. This chain uses TRBV6-2 or TRBV6-3 with TRBJ2-5, with D tentatively TRBD1 (5 bases). The CDR3 is 13 amino acids. Deletions cut 5 bases from V and 1 base from J, with 8 bases between. Germline V gene sequence: CDR1 MNHEY, CDR2 SVGEGT.

The chain uses TRBV6-2 or TRBV6-3 and TRBJ1-2, with D perhaps matching TRBD1 (5 bases). V lost 8 bases to trimming and J lost 4 bases, with 11 bases between them. Per germline, CDR1 MNHEY and CDR2 SVGEGT. This CDR3 is 12 amino acids long. CDR3 sequence: CASAGRSYGYTF. The CDR3 bases are TGTGCCAGCGCGGGGCGGAGCTATGGCTACACCTTC.

This clonotype was recorded at least ten times. The chain uses TRBV3-1 and TRBJ2-5; the D gene could be TRBD1 or TRBD2 (6 bases each). There are 18 residues in the CDR3. Germline loops: CDR1 LGHDT, CDR2 YNNKEL (reference sequence). Trimming pared 1 base from V and 2 bases from J, leaving 20 bases between. The CDR3 protein is CASSQATGPGASQETQYF. The CDR3 bases are TGTGCCAGCAGCCAAGCCACCGGACCGGGGGCAAGTCAAGAGACCCAGTACTTC.

At least ten counts were recorded for this clonotype. The chain has TRBV6-5 and TRBJ1-1; 11 bases match TRBD1. CDR3 size: 15 residues. Germline CDR1 reads MNHEY; CDR2 reads SVGAGI. The trim removed 6 bases at V and 5 bases at J, leaving 8 bases unmatched. CDR3 amino acids: CASRRTGGAGTEAFF. DNA for the CDR3: TGTGCCAGCAGGAGGACAGGGGGCGCGGGTACTGAAGCTTTCTTT.

The sample holds many counts of this clonotype. The V call is TRBV7-9, the J call TRBJ2-7; no reliable D call. The CDR3 sequence is 13 residues long. V lost 5 bases to trimming and J lost 4 bases, with 12 bases between them. Germline CDR1 reads SEHNR; CDR2 reads FQNEAQ (reference sequence). The CDR3 nucleotides are TGTGCCAGCAGCCCCGCGTCGGTTTACGAGCAGTACTTC. Amino acids: CASSPASVYEQYF.

This clonotype has ten or more counts. The chain has TRBV5-4 and TRBJ1-1, with D unresolved. Trimming pared 0 bases from V and 8 bases from J, leaving 14 bases between. This CDR3 has 14 residues. Germline CDR1 and CDR2: SGHNT and YYREEE (reference sequence). CDR3 DNA sequence: TGTGCCAGCAGCTTGGGAGGGCTAACCCGAGAAGCTTTCTTT. It yields the protein CASSLGGLTREAFF. Full variable domain (missing parts from reference TRBV5-4 and TRBJ1-1): ETGVTQSPTHLIKTRGQQVTLRCSSQSGHNTVSWYQQALGQGPQFIFQYYREEENGRGNFPPRFSGLQFPNYSSELNVNALELDDSALYLCASSLGGLTREAFFGQGTRLTVV.

V and J are TRBV3-1 and TRBJ2-2, with D unresolved. Trimming removed 1 base from V and 1 base from J, with 10 bases in between. The germline CDR1 and CDR2 sequences are LGHDT and YNNKEL (reference sequence). The CDR3 has 16 residues. The CDR3 region has the DNA TGTGCCAGCAGCCAAGCCGCCCTGAAGAACACCGGGGAGCTGTTTTTT. It specifies CASSQAALKNTGELFF.